A single sample is the source of the 8 T cell receptor beta chains below, sequenced in a study of regulatory T cells in long-lasting Graves disease. Sequencing libraries for TCR beta were prepared with iRepertoire HTBI primers and Arm-PCR of CDR3 regions. TCRdb processed the multiplex PCR reads anew with MiXCR; each CDR3 protein has one entry. Seen here are 500,000 or so distinct CDR3 sequences, about 16% observed once, and the top ten hold more than 20%. The sample's time point: newly diagnosed GD, antithyroid drugs for less than 3 months. The TCR library was made from RNA that had been extracted from PBMCs in TRIzol. The data were also submitted as part of a second study, on T cells in Graves' hyperthyroidism and ophthalmopathy.

This sample comprised peripheral blood mononuclear cells (PBMCs), obtained at new diagnosis, from a patient treated with antithyroid drugs. These receptors all come from a woman between 40 and 65 years old with Graves disease.

The rearrangement uses TRBV28 and TRBJ2-1; possible D gene TRBD2, 6 bases. Germline V gene data show CDR1 as MDHEN and CDR2 as SYDVKM. Trimming stripped 6 bases from V and 0 bases from J, with 15 bases between. This CDR3 is built from 16 residues. The CDR3, as DNA: TGTGCCAGCAGCTCGTTAGGGACTCGCTCCTACAATGAGCAGTTCTTC. Amino acid sequence: CASSSLGTRSYNEQFF.

In this sample, this clonotype turned up a few times. The rearrangement joins TRBV27 to TRBJ2-3, with D tentatively TRBD2 (5 bases). The ends were cut back, 7 bases at V and 4 bases at J, with 18 bases in the middle. Per the germline V gene, CDR1 is MNHEY and CDR2 is SMNVEV (reference sequence). The CDR3 contains 15 residues. Here the CDR3 reads CASTRVASVSDTQYF. The CDR3 DNA is TGTGCCAGCACGCGGGTGGCAAGTGTCTCAGATACGCAGTATTTT.

The V and J genes are TRBV12-3 or TRBV12-4 and TRBJ1-2; 9 nucleotides line up with TRBD1. Unmatched junction bases numbered 11, after V lost 7 bases and J lost 8 bases. CDR3 length: 14 amino acids. CDR3 nucleotides: TGTGCCAGCAAGGGAACCGGGACAGGGAACGGCTACACCTTC. Its protein product is CASKGTGTGNGYTF.

V is TRBV4-1 and J is TRBJ2-1; 10 bases line up with TRBD2. Looked up from germline, CDR1 is MGHRA and CDR2 is YSYEKL. V trimming: 0 bases; J trimming: 0 bases; junction bases outside the gene matches: 11. The CDR3 loop spans 20 amino acids. This chain's CDR3 is CASSQDLGSGGFISYNEQFF. CDR3 bases: TGCGCCAGCAGCCAAGATCTGGGTAGCGGGGGGTTCATCTCCTACAATGAGCAGTTCTTC.

This clonotype was observed at least ten times. The rearrangement links TRBV2 to TRBJ1-5; the D is unclear. Deletions cut 10 bases from V and 6 bases from J, with 16 bases between. From germline, CDR1 is SNHLY and CDR2 FYNNEI. This CDR3 region has 13 residues. The CDR3 loop reads CATSREESQPQHF. In DNA form, the CDR3 reads TGTGCCACCTCAAGGGAAGAGAGTCAGCCCCAGCATTTT. The whole variable domain, filled in from reference TRBV2 and TRBJ1-5, reads EPEVTQTPSHQVTQMGQEVILRCVPISNHLYFYWYRQILGQKVEFLVSFYNNEISEKSEIFDDQFSVERPDGSNFTLKIRSTKLEDSAMYFCATSREESQPQHFGDGTRLSIL.

This clonotype has a handful of counts. The chain uses TRBV20-1 and TRBJ2-1, with 9 bases that match TRBD2. The V segment lost 2 bases and the J segment 3 bases; nucleotides outside the gene matches: 2. Germline CDR1 and CDR2: DFQATT and SNEGSKA (reference sequence). This CDR3 comprises 14 residues. In DNA, the CDR3 is TGCAGTGCTAGATCAGCGGGGGGCTACAATGAGCAGTTCTTC. Encoded protein: CSARSAGGYNEQFF.

This clonotype was found a few times. The V call is TRBV19, the J call TRBJ1-5; D call uncertain. V lost 1 base and J 0 bases, leaving 7 bases between the germline ends. The CDR3 is 15 residues long. CDR1 is LNHDA and CDR2 is SQIVND in the germline V gene (reference sequence). CDR3 nucleotides: TGTGCCAGTAGTATAGTGGGAGATAGCAATCAGCCCCAGCATTTT. Translated: CASSIVGDSNQPQHF.

This clonotype was found a few times. The chain carries TRBV7-9 and TRBJ1-2; D is uncertain. Germline lookup yields CDR1 SEHNR and CDR2 FQNEAQ (reference sequence). The CDR3 runs 15 residues. Trimming stripped 5 bases from V and 1 base from J, with 14 bases between. The CDR3 DNA follows: TGTGCCAGCAGCCCCCCGAGTGAACTTAACTATGGCTACACCTTC. The encoded protein is CASSPPSELNYGYTF. Supplemented by reference TRBV7-9 and TRBJ1-2, the full variable domain reads DTGVSQNPRHKITKRGQNVTFRCDPISEHNRLYWYRQTLGQGPEFLTYFQNEAQLEKSRLLSDRFSAERPKGSFSTLEIQRTEQGDSAMYLCASSPPSELNYGYTFGSGTRLTVV.